This is a list of T cell receptor beta chains from one sample in a study of blood T cell repertoires in COVID-19. Libraries were prepared by immunoSEQ multiplex PCR; TCRdb keeps only in-frame clonotypes and omits some of them. The data show approximately 170,000 clones, about 81% seen once. The specimen sequenced was peripheral blood. The source is a human donor in a cohort sampled during active COVID-19. Each CDR3 is given with its conserved first and last residue. The order of the fields is clone size, D gene, J gene, CDR3 length, V gene, CDR3 DNA, CDR3 protein. A D gene is named only where the DNA matches it firmly. Clone size is shown for a subset of rows, as once, few, many or a class of expanded clone.

.	.	TRBJ1-4	12	TRBV7-2	TGTGCCAGCAGCCAGGGTTTTGAAAAACTGTTTTTT	CASSQGFEKLFF
.	TRBD2	TRBJ2-7	15	TRBV4-3	TGCGCCAGCAGCCACCGAGCGGGAGCTGGCTACGAGCAGTACTTC	CASSHRAGAGYEQYF
.	TRBD2	TRBJ2-3	15	TRBV5-1	TGCGCCAGCAGCTTGCCTAGCGGGGGCACAGATACGCAGTATTTT	CASSLPSGGTDTQYF
once	.	TRBJ2-2	14	TRBV6-5	TGTGCCAGCCTTGACAGGAGGAACACCGGGGAGCTGTTTTTT	CASLDRRNTGELFF
.	TRBD1	TRBJ2-5	17	TRBV4-3	TGCGCCAGCAGCCGAACCACGGGACAGGGGGCGGGGGAGACCCAGTACTTC	CASSRTTGQGAGETQYF
.	.	TRBJ1-5	13	TRBV2	TGTGCCAGCAGTGAGCAGGGCGATCAGCCCCAGCATTTT	CASSEQGDQPQHF
.	TRBD2	TRBJ2-7	16	TRBV5-4	TGTGCCAGCAGCCCGGTAGCGGGAGTCCTCTCCTACGAGCAGTACTTC	CASSPVAGVLSYEQYF
.	.	TRBJ1-5	18	TRBV18	TGTGCCAGCTCACCACGGGTTAGGGGCGCTTATAGCAATCAGCCCCAGCATTTT	CASSPRVRGAYSNQPQHF
.	.	TRBJ1-1	12	TRBV6-5	TGTGCCAGCAGTTACGCGTACACTGAAGCTTTCTTT	CASSYAYTEAFF
.	.	TRBJ1-2	13	TRBV30	TGTGCCGGGGGTAGGACATTAAACTATGGCTACACCTTC	CAGGRTLNYGYTF
.	.	TRBJ2-2	15	TRBV3-1/TRBV3-2	TGTGCCAGCAGTCAGATTATCGCGAACACCGGGGAGCTGTTTTTT	CASSQIIANTGELFF
.	.	TRBJ2-7	12	TRBV20-1	TGCAGTGCTAGTGCGGGCTCCTACGAGCAGTACTTC	CSASAGSYEQYF
.	.	TRBJ1-2	14	TRBV11-2	TGTGCCAGCAGCTCATCCGACAGAAACTATGGCTACACCTTC	CASSSSDRNYGYTF
.	TRBD1	TRBJ1-1	13	TRBV13	TGTGCCAGCAGCTTAATGAGGACAGGAGGAGCTTTCTTT	CASSLMRTGGAFF
few	TRBD1	TRBJ2-5	16	TRBV27	TGTGCCAGCAGTACAAGGCACAGGGGGCTTCAGGAGACCCAGTACTTC	CASSTRHRGLQETQYF
.	TRBD2	TRBJ2-1	16	TRBV10-3	TGTGCCATCAGATCCGGGACTAGCGGTTCCTACAATGAGCAGTTCTTC	CAIRSGTSGSYNEQFF
.	.	TRBJ2-7	14	TRBV7-7	TGTGCCAGCGCCAGCGACAGTCTCTCCTACGAGCAGTACTTC	CASASDSLSYEQYF
.	.	TRBJ1-2	13	TRBV2	TGTGCCAGCATGGGGCGGATGGACTATGGCTACACCTTC	CASMGRMDYGYTF
.	TRBD1	TRBJ1-2	14	TRBV9	TGTGCCAGCAGGGACTCAGGGGGATACGTCCTCGACACCTTC	CASRDSGGYVLDTF
.	.	TRBJ1-2	13	TRBV27	TGTGCCAGCAGTCCTGCCCAGGGCCATGGCTACACCTTC	CASSPAQGHGYTF
.	.	TRBJ2-2	14	TRBV19	TGTGCCAGTATGGCCCTAGCCGCGGCCGGGGAGCTGTTTTTT	CASMALAAAGELFF
few	TRBD1	TRBJ2-4	14	TRBV28	TGTGCCAGCAGTTCGACAGGGGCTAAAAACATTCAGTACTTC	CASSSTGAKNIQYF
.	.	TRBJ2-1	17	TRBV10-3	TGTGCCATCAGTGAGAGGGCGAGGACAGAGGGTCGGGATGAGCAGTTCTTC	CAISERARTEGRDEQFF
.	.	TRBJ2-7	12	TRBV29-1	TGCAGCGTGCCCCTTGGGGGCGGCGAGCAGTACTTC	CSVPLGGGEQYF
.	.	TRBJ2-7	11	TRBV15	TGTGCCACCGGGGCGAGCACTCCGAAGTACTTC	CATGASTPKYF